The 10 T cell receptor beta chains reported below all come from one sample, sequenced in a study of blood T cell repertoires in COVID-19. Repertoires were generated with immunoSEQ multiplex PCR, while TCRdb's copy carries only in-frame clones and drops some. The sample includes about 50,000 clones, around 85% of them seen just once. Input material: peripheral blood. The receptors here all came from a man in his sixties with acute or convalescent COVID-19.

The V gene is TRBV5-6, the J gene TRBJ2-7, with TRBD1 matching over 7 bases. CDR3 length: 18 amino acids. After removal of 4 bases from V and 0 bases from J, the junction contained 16 bases not matched to a gene. Germline-derived CDR1 and CDR2 are SGHDT and YYEEEE. CDR3 in amino acids: CASSRADSRDRSSYEQYF. CDR3 DNA sequence: TGTGCCAGCAGCCGTGCCGATTCCCGGGACAGAAGCTCCTACGAGCAGTACTTC. Drawing the rest from reference TRBV5-6 and TRBJ2-7, the complete variable domain is DAGVTQSPTHLIKTRGQQVTLRCSPKSGHDTVSWYQQALGQGPQFIFQYYEEEERQRGNFPDRFSGHQFPNYSSELNVNALLLGDSALYLCASSRADSRDRSSYEQYFGPGTRLTVT.

The V call is TRBV3-1 (or the pseudogene TRBV3-2), the J call TRBJ2-7; 9 nucleotides line up with TRBD1. V trimming: 0 bases; J trimming: 5 bases; junction bases outside the gene matches: 8. This CDR3 is 16 amino acids long. The V gene's germline CDR1 is LGHDT and CDR2 YNNKEL (reference sequence). CDR3 in amino acids: CASSQDRGQGSHEQYF. DNA for the CDR3: TGTGCCAGCAGCCAAGATCGAGGACAGGGGTCCCACGAGCAGTACTTC.

The chain employs TRBV7-3 and TRBJ2-3; 13 nucleotides match TRBD2. J lost 2 bases, V lost 8 bases, and 4 bases had no gene match. CDR1 SGHTA and CDR2 FQGTGA come from the germline V gene. The CDR3 length is 15 residues. This chain's CDR3 is CASQTSGRPTDTQYF. CDR3 bases: TGTGCCAGCCAGACTAGCGGGAGGCCCACAGATACGCAGTATTTT.

The rearrangement joins TRBV30 to TRBJ2-5; D might be TRBD1 (7 bases). CDR1 and CDR2 (germline): GTSNPN, SVGIG (reference sequence). The CDR3 runs to 13 residues. Trimming took 2 bases from V and 5 from J, leaving 12 bases between them. The CDR3, as DNA: TGTGCCTGGAGTTTCAGGGGGAGGGAGACCCAGTACTTC. Its translation: CAWSFRGRETQYF.

The J gene is TRBJ1-2, the V gene TRBV7-8; D is ambiguous. The germline V and J ends were trimmed by 1 base and 0 bases, with 6 bases remaining between them. Germline V gene data show CDR1 as SGHVS and CDR2 as FQNEAQ. CDR3 length: 14 amino acids. The DNA for the CDR3 is TGTGCCAGCAGCTTAGACAGAACTAACTATGGCTACACCTTC. Translated, it gives CASSLDRTNYGYTF. Full variable domain (rest looked up from reference TRBV7-8 and TRBJ1-2): GAGVSQSPRYKVAKRGQDVALRCDPISGHVSLFWYQQALGQGPEFLTYFQNEAQLDKSGLPSDRFFAERPEGSVSTLKIQRTQQEDSAVYLCASSLDRTNYGYTFGSGTRLTVV.

J is TRBJ1-5 and V is TRBV27, with a weak D call TRBD1 (5 bases). Germline V gives CDR1 MNHEY, CDR2 SMNVEV (reference sequence). This CDR3 comprises 14 residues. Trimming stripped 7 bases from V and 2 bases from J, with 12 bases between. The CDR3 sequence is CASTSRVGNQPQHF. The CDR3 region has the DNA TGTGCCAGCACTTCCAGGGTGGGCAATCAGCCCCAGCATTTT.

Points on this clone: Additional DNA sequences in this sample encode the identical CDR3. The chain recombines TRBV5-1 with TRBJ2-1, with D possibly matching TRBD2 (5 bases). Trimming took 0 bases from V and 0 from J, leaving 7 bases between them. The CDR3 is 15 amino acids. Germline values: CDR1 SGHRS, CDR2 YFSETQ. For the CDR3, the DNA is TGCGCCAGCAGCTTGGCGGGGAGCTCCTACAATGAGCAGTTCTTC. Translating it yields CASSLAGSSYNEQFF. Full variable domain (outside the CDR3, taken from reference TRBV5-1 and TRBJ2-1): KAGVTQTPRYLIKTRGQQVTLSCSPISGHRSVSWYQQTPGQGLQFLFEYFSETQRNKGNFPGRFSGRQFSNSRSEMNVSTLELGDSALYLCASSLAGSSYNEQFFGPGTRLTVL.

The V and J genes are TRBV5-1 and TRBJ1-2; 7 bases are shared with TRBD1. Looked up from germline, CDR1 is SGHRS and CDR2 is YFSETQ. The trim removed 4 bases at V and 3 bases at J, leaving 6 bases unmatched. CDR3 size: 14 residues. The CDR3: CASSEGTADYGYTF. Here the CDR3 DNA reads TGCGCCAGCAGCGAAGGGACAGCCGACTATGGCTACACCTTC. The complete variable domain, with remaining parts taken from reference TRBV5-1 and TRBJ1-2, reads KAGVTQTPRYLIKTRGQQVTLSCSPISGHRSVSWYQQTPGQGLQFLFEYFSETQRNKGNFPGRFSGRQFSNSRSEMNVSTLELGDSALYLCASSEGTADYGYTFGSGTRLTVV.

This chain joins TRBV28 and TRBJ2-6; no firm D call. Trimming left V 3 bases short and J 0 bases short, with 9 bases between. This CDR3 has 16 residues. Germline lookup yields CDR1 MDHEN and CDR2 SYDVKM. CDR3 sequence: CASSFSVRSGANVLTF. CDR3 nucleotide sequence: TGTGCCAGCAGTTTCTCGGTGCGCTCTGGGGCCAACGTCCTGACTTTC.

The genes are TRBV6-4 and TRBJ2-1, with a weak D call TRBD1 (6 bases). From germline, CDR1 is MRHNA and CDR2 SNTAGT. This CDR3 comprises 15 residues. V lost 6 bases, J lost 5 bases, and 17 bases lay in between. The CDR3 DNA reads TGTGCCAGCAGCGCCCGAGGGGGAGTGAACAATGAGCAGTTCTTC. This sequence encodes CASSARGGVNNEQFF.